This T cell receptor (beta chain) derives from a study of response to subunit inactivated influenza vaccine. Notes on the study in general: Authors suggested each seasonal flu vaccination may recruit only limited numbers of new T cells.

In this sample, this clonotype turned up a few times. Its antigen is currently unknown. Using its own MiXCR run on the RT-PCR reads, TCRdb lists one record per CDR3 protein. The table includes about 240,000 distinct CDR3 sequences, 12% detected once. V trimming: 8 bases; J trimming: 6 bases; junction bases outside the gene matches: 4. Germline V gives CDR1 ENHRY, CDR2 SYGVKD. The CDR3 contains 12 residues. This rearrangement joins TRBV10-3 to TRBJ2-7, with TRBD1 identical over 10 bases. This clonotype was obtained from a man aged 45-65 years who received an inactivated influenza vaccine. Sequences were derived from non-naive T cells sorted from PBMCs, sampled 14 to 15 days before vaccination. The CDR3 sequence is CAIGQGDTEQYF. The CDR3 nucleotides read TGTGCCATCGGACAGGGGGACACCGAGCAGTACTTC.